The 12 T cell receptor beta chains given below trace back to one sample, sequenced in a study of cytomegalovirus exposure and HLA in healthy donors. A multiplex PCR was run with 60 Vbeta primers and 13 Jbeta primers. Using immunoSEQ multiplex PCR, the repertoire was profiled, and TCRdb retains in-frame clones only, with some absent. The sample includes some 200,000 clones, 70% of them seen just once. The material sequenced was PBMCs. These receptors all come from a middle-aged man in good health and CMV-seropositive.

The V and J genes are TRBV4-1 and TRBJ2-1; D is possibly TRBD1 (6 bases). Germline CDR1 MGHRA, CDR2 YSYEKL. V dropped 3 bases and J dropped 7 bases, with 10 bases sitting between them. The CDR3 is 13 amino acids. The CDR3 sequence: CASSQATGNEQFF. In DNA, the CDR3 is TGCGCCAGCAGCCAGGCCACAGGGAATGAGCAGTTCTTC.

The rearrangement joins TRBV6-1 to TRBJ2-7; no reliable D call. Trimming removed 3 bases at V and 1 base at J, with 13 bases between. Germline assignment: CDR1 MNHNS and CDR2 SASEGT. The CDR3 extends over 15 amino acids. The CDR3 here is CASSESWAASYEQYF. Written as DNA, the CDR3 is TGTGCCAGCAGTGAGTCCTGGGCAGCTTCCTACGAGCAGTACTTC.

There are a few counts of this clone. The V and J genes are TRBV11-3 and TRBJ2-2, with D unresolved. V lost 8 bases and J 7 bases, leaving 8 bases between the germline ends. The CDR3 has 11 residues. Per the germline V gene, CDR1 is SGHNT and CDR2 is YENEEA. The CDR3: CASRAGGELFF. CDR3 DNA: TGTGCCAGCCGCGCTGGCGGGGAGCTGTTTTTT.

The genes are TRBV7-2 and TRBJ2-3; 10 nucleotides line up with TRBD2. CDR1 SGHTA and CDR2 FQGNSA come from the germline V gene. Trimming at V came to 8 bases and at J to 3 bases, leaving 8 bases not matched to a gene. CDR3 length equals 15 residues. The DNA of the CDR3 is TGTGCCAGCGGAAGCGGGGGGGCCGGTACAGATACGCAGTATTTT. It encodes CASGSGGAGTDTQYF.

This clone was counted between two and nine times. The chain is built from TRBV29-1 and TRBJ2-1; D not certain. V shed 6 bases and J shed 3 bases, with 12 bases lying between them. Germline V gene lookup returns CDR1 SQVTM and CDR2 ANQGSEA. The length of the CDR3 is 13 residues. CDR3 loop: CSVSIPNYNEQFF. CDR3 bases: TGCAGCGTGAGCATACCCAACTACAATGAGCAGTTCTTC.

The chain employs TRBV27 and TRBJ1-1, with TRBD1 as a possible D gene (6 bases). Between the trimmed V and J ends, which lost 2 bases and 1 base, there was a span of 11 bases. Germline assignment: CDR1 MNHEY and CDR2 SMNVEV (reference sequence). The CDR3 extends over 15 amino acids. The CDR3 bases are TGTGCCAGCAGTTTACAGGACAGAACGAACACTGAAGCTTTCTTT. As protein: CASSLQDRTNTEAFF.

The chain joins TRBV5-4 to TRBJ2-7; a weak D match, TRBD2 (6 bases). V was cut by 2 bases and J by 0 bases, with 9 bases left in between. The CDR3 extends over 14 amino acids. CDR1 SGHNT and CDR2 YYREEE come from the germline V gene (reference sequence). This chain's CDR3 is CASSLGGNSYEQYF. The CDR3 DNA sequence: TGTGCCAGCAGCTTAGGAGGGAACTCCTACGAGCAGTACTTC.

This clone was observed a few times. The chain uses TRBV2 and TRBJ2-3, with 7 bases fitting TRBD2. V dropped 6 bases and J dropped 5; count of bases not matched to a gene: 8. This CDR3 has 14 residues. The germline V gene has CDR1 SNHLY and CDR2 FYNNEI. The CDR3 region is CASSVRGVRDTQYF. In nucleotides, the CDR3 is TGTGCCAGCAGCGTCCGGGGGGTCAGAGATACGCAGTATTTT.

The V and J genes are TRBV7-9 and TRBJ2-1; possible D gene TRBD2, 5 bases. The germline V and J ends were trimmed by 5 bases and 9 bases, with 11 bases remaining between them. The CDR3 is 12 residues long. Per the germline V gene, CDR1 is SEHNR and CDR2 is FQNEAQ (reference sequence). CDR3 residues: CASSLGSFEQFF. In nucleotides, the CDR3 is TGTGCCAGCAGCCTGGGGAGCTTTGAGCAGTTCTTC.

This chain joins TRBV7-2 and TRBJ2-1; 7 bases align to TRBD2. The CDR3 is made up of 15 amino acids. V was pared by 2 bases and J by 3 bases, with 4 bases of the junction left unmatched. Germline CDR1 is SGHTA and CDR2 is FQGNSA. Here the CDR3 reads CASSLTSGVYNEQFF. The CDR3 DNA sequence: TGTGCCAGCAGCTTAACGAGCGGGGTCTACAATGAGCAGTTCTTC.

The chain combines TRBV4-2 with TRBJ1-3; D possibly corresponds to TRBD1 (5 bases). Per the germline V gene, CDR1 is LGHNA and CDR2 is YNFKEQ. Between the trimmed V and J ends, which lost 4 bases and 0 bases, there was a span of 19 bases. The CDR3 spans 18 residues. CDR3 nucleotide sequence: TGTGCCAGCAGCCCTTCCCCTGGCAGGGCCTACTCTGGAAACACCATATATTTT. It specifies CASSPSPGRAYSGNTIYF.

The chain carries TRBV6-1 and TRBJ1-2, with D possibly TRBD1 on 5 matching bases. The CDR3 sequence is 12 residues long. V was pared by 11 bases and J by 4 bases, with 14 bases between. Germline CDR1 reads MNHNS; CDR2 reads SASEGT. The CDR3 sequence: CACGAGSYGYTF. The CDR3 DNA follows: TGTGCCTGCGGGGCTGGGTCCTATGGCTACACCTTC.